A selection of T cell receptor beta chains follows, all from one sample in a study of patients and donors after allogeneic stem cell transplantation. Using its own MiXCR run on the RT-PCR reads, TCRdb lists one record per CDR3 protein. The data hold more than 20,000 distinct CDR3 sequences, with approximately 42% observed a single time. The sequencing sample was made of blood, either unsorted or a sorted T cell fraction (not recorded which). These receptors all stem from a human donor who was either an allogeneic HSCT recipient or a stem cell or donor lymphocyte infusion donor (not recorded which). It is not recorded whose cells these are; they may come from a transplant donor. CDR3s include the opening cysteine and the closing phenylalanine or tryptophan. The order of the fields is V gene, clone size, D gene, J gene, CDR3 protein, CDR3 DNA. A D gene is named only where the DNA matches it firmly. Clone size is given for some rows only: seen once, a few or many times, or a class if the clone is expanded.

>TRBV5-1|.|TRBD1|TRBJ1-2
CASSLGDRAGYTF
TGCGCCAGCAGCTTGGGGGACAGGGCTGGCTACACCTTC
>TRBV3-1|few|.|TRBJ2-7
CASSQGRSYEQYF
TGTGCCAGCAGCCAAGGGCGGAGCTACGAGCAGTACTTC
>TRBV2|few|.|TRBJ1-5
CASSEQTGVNQPQHF
TGTGCCAGCAGTGAACAAACAGGCGTCAATCAGCCCCAGCATTTT
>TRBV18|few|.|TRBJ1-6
CASSQLTGFDSPLHF
TGTGCCAGCTCGCAATTAACAGGGTTTGATTCACCCCTCCACTTT
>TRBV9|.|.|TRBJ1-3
CASSVEGGWSSGNTIYF
TGTGCCAGCAGCGTAGAGGGAGGTTGGAGCTCTGGAAACACCATATATTTT
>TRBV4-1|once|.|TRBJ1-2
CASSQPTRAGRYGYTF
TGCGCCAGCAGCCAACCTACAAGGGCCGGCCGCTATGGCTACACCTTC
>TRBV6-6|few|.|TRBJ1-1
CASTRQLNTEAFF
TGTGCCAGCACCCGGCAGCTGAACACTGAAGCTTTCTTT
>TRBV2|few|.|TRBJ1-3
CASSVLGNTIYF
TGTGCCAGCAGTGTTTTGGGAAACACCATATATTTT
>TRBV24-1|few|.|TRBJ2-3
CATSSTDTQYF
TGTGCCACCAGCAGCACAGATACGCAGTATTTT
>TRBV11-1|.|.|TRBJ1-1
CASSKNTEAFF
TGTGCCAGCAGCAAGAACACTGAAGCTTTCTTT
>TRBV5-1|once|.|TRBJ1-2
CASSTGSHGYTF
TGCGCCAGCAGTACAGGGAGTCACGGCTACACCTTC
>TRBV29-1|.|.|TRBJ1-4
CSVDSPADGEKLFF
TGCAGCGTTGACTCGCCGGCGGATGGTGAAAAACTGTTTTTT
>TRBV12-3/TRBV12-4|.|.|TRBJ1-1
CASSPRENEAFF
TGTGCCAGCAGTCCCCGGGAAAATGAAGCTTTCTTT
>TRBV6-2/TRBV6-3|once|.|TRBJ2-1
CASSLAVYNEQFF
TGTGCCAGCAGTTTGGCGGTATACAATGAGCAGTTCTTC
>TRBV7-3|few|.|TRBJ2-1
CASSLTRRGYNEQFF
TGTGCCAGCAGCTTAACTAGAAGGGGCTACAATGAGCAGTTCTTC
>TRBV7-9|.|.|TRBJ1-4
CASSLDPTNEKLFF
TGTGCCAGCAGCTTAGATCCAACTAATGAAAAACTGTTTTTT
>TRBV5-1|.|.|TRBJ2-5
CASSLVPKGEVETQYF
TGCGCCAGCAGCTTGGTTCCCAAAGGGGAAGTAGAGACCCAGTACTTC
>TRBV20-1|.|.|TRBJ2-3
CSARDWNRTDTQYF
TGCAGTGCTAGAGATTGGAATCGCACAGATACGCAGTATTTT
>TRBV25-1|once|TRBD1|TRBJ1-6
CASRQTGQNSPLHF
TGTGCCAGCAGGCAGACAGGGCAGAATTCACCCCTCCACTTT
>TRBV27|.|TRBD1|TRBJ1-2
CASSRSDRGNYGYTF
TGTGCCAGCAGTCGATCGGACAGGGGAAACTATGGCTACACCTTC
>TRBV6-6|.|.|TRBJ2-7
CASSYPPRGLSYEQYF
TGTGCCAGCAGTTACCCGCCGCGCGGCCTCTCCTACGAGCAGTACTTC
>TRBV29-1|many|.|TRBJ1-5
CSVSHGAGEPQHF
TGCAGCGTTTCCCATGGGGCAGGGGAACCCCAGCATTTT
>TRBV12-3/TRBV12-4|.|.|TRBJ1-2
CASSLNVGGYTF
TGTGCCAGCAGTTTAAATGTTGGTGGCTACACCTTC
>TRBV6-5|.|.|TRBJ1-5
CASGRGGNQPQHF
TGTGCCAGCGGTAGGGGTGGTAATCAGCCCCAGCATTTT
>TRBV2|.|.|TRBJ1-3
CASSLTGGLLGNTIYF
TGTGCCAGCAGCCTCACCGGGGGACTGCTAGGAAACACCATATATTTT
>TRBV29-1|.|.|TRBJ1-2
CSVGFYIGSRNGYTF
TGCAGCGTTGGTTTTTATATCGGGAGTAGAAATGGCTACACCTTC
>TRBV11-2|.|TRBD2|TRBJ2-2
CASSLGLAGAGELFF
TGTGCCAGCAGCTTAGGACTAGCGGGGGCTGGGGAGCTGTTTTTT
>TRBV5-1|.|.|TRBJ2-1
CASSLPTLSNEQFF
TGCGCCAGCAGCTTGCCGACTCTCAGCAATGAGCAGTTCTTC
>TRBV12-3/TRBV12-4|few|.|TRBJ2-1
CASSLREVDEQFF
TGTGCCAGCAGTTTAAGGGAGGTGGATGAGCAGTTCTTC
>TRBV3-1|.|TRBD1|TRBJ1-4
CASQTGPNEKLFF
TGTGCCAGCCAGACAGGGCCTAATGAAAAACTGTTTTTT
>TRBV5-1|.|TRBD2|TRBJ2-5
CASRTSGQETQYF
TGCGCCAGCAGGACTAGCGGTCAAGAGACCCAGTACTTC
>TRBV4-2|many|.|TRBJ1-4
CASSRPRVEATNEKLFF
TGTGCCAGCAGCCGACCCCGAGTGGAGGCAACTAATGAAAAACTGTTTTTT
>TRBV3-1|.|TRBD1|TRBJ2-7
CASSFDRGYEQYF
TGTGCCAGCAGCTTTGACAGGGGCTACGAGCAGTACTTC
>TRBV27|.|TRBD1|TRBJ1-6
CASSKGQYSLPLHF
TGTGCCAGCAGTAAGGGACAGTACTCATTACCCCTCCACTTT
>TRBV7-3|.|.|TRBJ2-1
CASSFVPYNEQFF
TGTGCCAGCAGCTTTGTCCCATACAATGAGCAGTTCTTC
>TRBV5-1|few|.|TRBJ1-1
CASSLVPGEIEAFF
TGCGCCAGCAGCTTGGTTCCAGGAGAGATTGAAGCTTTCTTT
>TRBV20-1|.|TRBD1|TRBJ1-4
CSAKTGGIEKLFF
TGCAGTGCTAAGACAGGGGGTATTGAAAAACTGTTTTTT
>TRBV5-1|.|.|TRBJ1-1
CASSFHRDTEAFF
TGCGCCAGCAGCTTTCACAGGGACACTGAAGCTTTCTTT
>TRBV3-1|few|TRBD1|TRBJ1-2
CASSQDWGTVDGYTF
TGTGCCAGCAGCCAAGATTGGGGGACAGTCGATGGCTACACCTTC
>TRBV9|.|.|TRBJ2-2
CASSVVDGSTGELFF
TGTGCCAGCAGCGTAGTTGACGGGAGCACCGGGGAGCTGTTTTTT
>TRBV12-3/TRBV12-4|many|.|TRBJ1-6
CASSLEGISPLHF
TGTGCCAGCAGTTTAGAGGGGATTTCACCCCTCCACTTT
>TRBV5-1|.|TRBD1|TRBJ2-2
CASSLGQGTNTGELFF
TGCGCCAGCAGCTTGGGACAGGGGACGAACACCGGGGAGCTGTTTTTT
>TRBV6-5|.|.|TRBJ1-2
CASSLMGGRNYGYTF
TGTGCCAGCAGTCTGATGGGGGGGCGGAACTATGGCTACACCTTC
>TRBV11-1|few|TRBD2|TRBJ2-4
CASRSGGPQNIQYF
TGTGCCAGCCGGAGCGGGGGCCCCCAAAACATTCAGTACTTC
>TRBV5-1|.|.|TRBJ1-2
CASSLFPGSSYGYTF
TGCGCCAGCAGCTTGTTCCCAGGGTCTAGCTATGGCTACACCTTC
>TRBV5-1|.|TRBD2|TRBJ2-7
CASSLSTSGSHEQYF
TGCGCCAGCAGCTTGAGTACTAGCGGGTCGCACGAGCAGTACTTC
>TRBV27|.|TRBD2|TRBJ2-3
CASSLETSEDTQYF
TGTGCCAGCAGTTTAGAGACTAGCGAGGATACGCAGTATTTT